These 6 T cell receptor beta chains originate from one sample sequenced in a study of radiotherapy plus CTLA-4 blockade in lung cancer. The repertoire was sequenced with immunoSEQ multiplex PCR; TCRdb's copy has only in-frame clones and lacks some. The table shows 9,500 to 15,000 clones, with around 80% occurring only once. Sequenced material: peripheral blood, taken from a patient treated with radiotherapy plus ipilimumab. These TCRs come from a human donor with non-small cell lung cancer that progressed on radiotherapy plus ipilimumab.

The genes are TRBV2 and TRBJ2-3; D remains ambiguous. V lost 5 bases to trimming and J lost 3 bases, with 15 bases between them. The CDR3 is made up of 15 amino acids. The germline V gene encodes CDR1 SNHLY and CDR2 FYNNEI. The CDR3 sequence: CASSPFSGSTDTQYF. The CDR3 bases are TGTGCCAGCAGTCCCTTTTCCGGGTCAACAGATACGCAGTATTTT.

V is TRBV5-6 and J is TRBJ2-2, with D unresolved. CDR1 and CDR2 from the germline V gene are SGHDT and YYEEEE. Trimming cost V 5 bases and J 1 base, with 12 bases left between them. The CDR3 is 15 residues long. The CDR3 reads CASSYWGQNTGELFF. In nucleotides, the CDR3 is TGTGCCAGCAGTTATTGGGGTCAGAACACCGGGGAGCTGTTTTTT. The variable domain in full, with the rest retrieved from reference TRBV5-6 and TRBJ2-2, is DAGVTQSPTHLIKTRGQQVTLRCSPKSGHDTVSWYQQALGQGPQFIFQYYEEEERQRGNFPDRFSGHQFPNYSSELNVNALLLGDSALYLCASSYWGQNTGELFFGEGSRLTVL.

The chain is built from TRBV5-4 and TRBJ2-5; possible D gene TRBD2, 5 bases. Germline V CDR1 and CDR2: SGHNT, YYREEE (reference sequence). The CDR3 totals 14 residues. V was pared by 0 bases and J by 1 base, with 7 bases between. For the CDR3, the DNA is TGTGCCAGCAGCTTGGACCGGGGCCAAGAGACCCAGTACTTC. Protein: CASSLDRGQETQYF.

This chain connects TRBV7-2 to TRBJ2-7; D is undetermined. CDR1 is SGHTA, CDR2 FQGNSA, per germline. The V end was cut by 5 bases, the J end by 0 bases, with 8 bases between. The CDR3 has 13 amino acids. The chain's CDR3 is CASSPTVSYEQYF. CDR3 DNA: TGTGCCAGCAGCCCTACCGTCTCCTACGAGCAGTACTTC. Filled out from reference TRBV7-2 and TRBJ2-7, the complete variable domain reads GAGVSQSPSNKVTEKGKDVELRCDPISGHTALYWYRQSLGQGLEFLIYFQGNSAPDKSGLPSDRFSAERTGGSVSTLTIQRTQQEDSAVYLCASSPTVSYEQYFGPGTRLTVT.

This chain joins TRBV7-3 and TRBJ2-7, with 8 nucleotides matching TRBD2. Germline assignment: CDR1 SGHTA and CDR2 FQGTGA. This CDR3 spans 15 amino acids. V was clipped by 4 bases and J by 2 bases; unmatched bases: 7. The CDR3 sequence: CASSSQPGLAYEQYF. The CDR3 region has the DNA TGTGCCAGCAGCTCACAACCGGGACTAGCCTACGAGCAGTACTTC.

V usage is TRBV7-9 and J usage is TRBJ2-3, with D possibly called TRBD1 or TRBD2 (6 bases each). This CDR3 has 15 residues. V was cut by 5 bases and J by 0 bases, with 12 bases left in between. Per germline, CDR1 SEHNR and CDR2 FQNEAQ (reference sequence). This CDR3 is CASSPAGTSTDTQYF. The CDR3 DNA reads TGTGCCAGCAGCCCCGCGGGGACAAGCACAGATACGCAGTATTTT.